These 29 T cell receptor beta chains share one sample of origin, sequenced in a study of CXCR3-negative and CXCR3-positive naive CD8 T cells. Study-level points and caveats: Naive cells positive for CXCR3 carried more hydrophobic TRB CDR3s than CXCR3-negative ones.

Antigens for these TCRs are unknown. 5' RACE that incorporated UMI labels was used to prepare the TRB cDNA libraries. TCRdb re-called the 5' RACE reads, yielding one record per CDR3 amino acid sequence without DNA. The clone table shows around 130,000 distinct CDR3 sequences, with the ten largest holding roughly 0.59%. Material: naive CXCR3+ CD8+ T cells from blood. Regarding subset: CD45RO-CCR7+CD27+CD95- naive CD8+ T cells expressing CXCR3 (TNR3+). The origin of the receptors is a human donor in good health. Some clones in this sample may be carry-over from other donors' samples.

The CDR3 loop reads CASSGDTSYEQYF. The chain carries TRBV5-1 and TRBJ2-7; absent DNA, TCRdb's TRBD1 call cannot be checked. The CDR3 runs to 13 residues. Per germline, CDR1 SGHRS and CDR2 YFSETQ.

The chain uses TRBV3-1 and TRBJ2-7; TCRdb's assignment of TRBD2 cannot be checked, as there is no DNA. The germline gives CDR1 LGHDT, CDR2 YNNKEL (reference sequence). The CDR3 consists of 18 residues. The CDR3 loop is CASSQEGLGLAGDNEQYF.

The rearrangement joins TRBV7-9 to TRBJ2-7; TCRdb names TRBD1, which stays unverified in the absence of DNA. This CDR3 has 15 residues. Germline loops: CDR1 SEHNR, CDR2 FQNEAQ (reference sequence). CDR3 in amino acids: CASSHTGLGAYEQYF.

The chain has TRBV28 and TRBJ1-2. CDR1 MDHEN and CDR2 SYDVKM come from the germline V gene. CDR3 length: 15 residues. The CDR3 protein is CASSESGGGHYGYTF.

The chain recombines TRBV6-5 with TRBJ2-7; TCRdb's D call of TRBD1 is untestable without DNA. Germline CDR1 reads MNHEY; CDR2 reads SVGAGI. The CDR3 totals 16 residues. The CDR3 loop is CASSCEPDRVSYEQYF.

This chain connects TRBV7-9 to TRBJ1-1. CDR3 size: 13 residues. Germline lookup yields CDR1 SEHNR and CDR2 FQNEAQ (reference sequence). This CDR3 is CASSLMRETEAFF.

The chain links TRBV10-3 to TRBJ2-5; the TRBD2 assignment by TCRdb is unverifiable without DNA. Germline CDR1 is ENHRY and CDR2 is SYGVKD. The CDR3 consists of 15 residues. This CDR3 is CAIREIAGMEETQYF.

The rearrangement joins TRBV10-2 to TRBJ1-1. The CDR3 runs 11 residues. Germline loops: CDR1 WSHSY, CDR2 SAAADI. The CDR3 sequence: CASGSGTEAFF.

The chain links TRBV19 to TRBJ1-1; there is no DNA to check the TCRdb D call of TRBD1. Looked up from germline, CDR1 is LNHDA and CDR2 is SQIVND (reference sequence). This CDR3 contains 15 residues. The CDR3 region is CASSPWTGENTEAFF. The full variable domain, with the rest looked up from reference TRBV19 and TRBJ1-1, is DGGITQSPKYLFRKEGQNVTLSCEQNLNHDAMYWYRQDPGQGLRLIYYSQIVNDFQKGDIAEGYSVSREKKESFPLTVTSAQKNPTAFYLCASSPWTGENTEAFFGQGTRLTVV.

The chain employs TRBV7-3 and TRBJ2-7; no DNA is available, so the TRBD1 call from TCRdb remains unchecked. The CDR3 contains 15 residues. CDR1 and CDR2 (germline): SGHTA, FQGTGA. CDR3 sequence reads: CASSLIGGGSYEQYF.

The chain recombines TRBV11-1 with TRBJ2-7; TCRdb proposes TRBD1, but this gene call is untestable without DNA. Germline lookup yields CDR1 SGHAT and CDR2 FQDESV (reference sequence). There are 15 residues in the CDR3. Here the CDR3 reads CASSFGQGGTHEQYF.

V and J are TRBV9 and TRBJ2-7; without DNA, the TCRdb call of TRBD1 cannot be checked. The CDR3 extends over 14 amino acids. Germline V CDR1 and CDR2: SGDLS, YYNGEE. The CDR3 loop reads CASSVGTGSDEQYF.

The J gene is TRBJ2-1, the V gene TRBV15. CDR1 and CDR2 from the germline V gene are LNHNV and YYDKDF (reference sequence). The CDR3 is 14 residues long. The CDR3 here is CATSRDQNVDEQFF.

The V and J genes are TRBV12-3 or TRBV12-4 and TRBJ1-2. CDR3 length equals 13 residues. CDR3 residues: CASSLGTASGYTF.

This chain uses TRBV7-9 with TRBJ2-7; the TCRdb call, TRBD1, lacks DNA for checking. The germline gives CDR1 SEHNR, CDR2 FQNEAQ (reference sequence). The CDR3 covers 14 residues. CDR3 sequence reads: CASSAMDTIYEQYF.

The chain carries TRBV7-9 and TRBJ2-1. Germline V lookup: CDR1 SEHNR, CDR2 FQNEAQ (reference sequence). This CDR3 is 16 amino acids long. CDR3 protein: CASSLDPRISYNEQFF.

The gene calls are TRBV20-1 and TRBJ2-7; TCRdb names TRBD1, which stays unverified in the absence of DNA. There are 13 residues in the CDR3. The germline V gene encodes CDR1 DFQATT and CDR2 SNEGSKA (reference sequence). The CDR3 here is CSASGRVTYEQYF.

The chain's CDR3 is CASSFRGNTEAFF. This chain connects TRBV7-3 to TRBJ1-1; with no DNA, the TCRdb D assignment of TRBD1 cannot be verified. The CDR3 extends over 13 amino acids. Germline V gene sequence: CDR1 SGHTA, CDR2 FQGTGA.

The rearrangement joins TRBV2 to TRBJ2-7. Germline loops: CDR1 SNHLY, CDR2 FYNNEI. This CDR3 region has 13 residues. The CDR3 region is CASSERTWYEQYF.

The J gene is TRBJ1-2, the V gene TRBV2; TCRdb's D call, TRBD1, is unchecked because there is no DNA. The CDR3 has 13 residues. Germline V lookup: CDR1 SNHLY, CDR2 FYNNEI. CDR3 loop: CASSEGQIYGYTF. Supplemented by reference TRBV2 and TRBJ1-2, the full variable domain reads EPEVTQTPSHQVTQMGQEVILRCVPISNHLYFYWYRQILGQKVEFLVSFYNNEISEKSEIFDDQFSVERPDGSNFTLKIRSTKLEDSAMYFCASSEGQIYGYTFGSGTRLTVV.

J is TRBJ2-5 and V is TRBV4-3; the D call of TRBD2 rests on TCRdb alone, since no DNA is present to check it. Germline V gene sequence: CDR1 LGHNA, CDR2 YSLEER. The CDR3 is made up of 16 amino acids. CDR3 protein: CASSQELAGGRETQYF.

This rearrangement joins TRBV5-5 to TRBJ2-7; TCRdb reports TRBD1, a call that lacks DNA to check it against. Per the germline V gene, CDR1 is SGHKS and CDR2 is YYEKEE (reference sequence). The CDR3 length is 13 residues. The chain's CDR3 is CASSHPTGVEQYF.

This chain joins TRBV25-1 and TRBJ1-1; TCRdb's assignment of TRBD1 cannot be checked, as there is no DNA. Germline lookup yields CDR1 MGHDK and CDR2 SYGVNS. CDR3 length: 13 amino acids. The CDR3 is CASSGDTEDEAFF.

This rearrangement joins TRBV3-1 to TRBJ2-5; absent DNA, TCRdb's TRBD1 call cannot be checked. The CDR3 consists of 15 residues. Germline V lookup: CDR1 LGHDT, CDR2 YNNKEL (reference sequence). Here the CDR3 reads CASSPRTPIQETQYF.

The gene calls are TRBV28 and TRBJ1-1; the D gene TCRdb calls, TRBD1, cannot be checked with no DNA. The CDR3 is 15 amino acids. The V gene's germline CDR1 is MDHEN and CDR2 SYDVKM. The chain's CDR3 is CASSLTRTGGTEAFF.

The chain joins TRBV7-9 to TRBJ1-1; there is no DNA to check the TCRdb D call of TRBD1. CDR1 and CDR2 from the germline V gene are SEHNR and FQNEAQ (reference sequence). The CDR3 extends over 16 amino acids. CDR3 residues: CASSLEPGHLNTEAFF. Full variable domain (missing parts from reference TRBV7-9 and TRBJ1-1): DTGVSQNPRHKITKRGQNVTFRCDPISEHNRLYWYRQTLGQGPEFLTYFQNEAQLEKSRLLSDRFSAERPKGSFSTLEIQRTEQGDSAMYLCASSLEPGHLNTEAFFGQGTRLTVV.

The chain's CDR3 is CASSLRRGTDAFF. The genes are TRBV5-6 and TRBJ1-1; without DNA, the TCRdb call of TRBD1 cannot be checked. Germline V gene lookup returns CDR1 SGHDT and CDR2 YYEEEE. This CDR3 contains 13 residues.

The genes are TRBV4-1 and TRBJ1-1; TCRdb reports TRBD1, a call that lacks DNA to check it against. The germline CDR1 and CDR2 sequences are MGHRA and YSYEKL. The CDR3 loop spans 15 amino acids. Here the CDR3 reads CASSNAGGRNTEAFF.

This chain uses TRBV10-3 with TRBJ2-1. Germline V gene sequence: CDR1 ENHRY, CDR2 SYGVKD. The CDR3 length is 14 residues. CDR3 loop: CASLTDRSYNEQFF.